The clone carrying this T cell receptor beta chain was seen repeatedly, ten times or more. TCRdb itself ran the 5' RACE reads through MiXCR, one entry per CDR3 protein. The data show approximately 700,000 distinct CDR3 sequences, around 6% seen once. The length of the CDR3 is 14 residues. From germline, CDR1 is DFQATT and CDR2 SNEGSKA (reference sequence). V was pared by 0 bases and J by 1 base, with 9 bases between. The data belong to a study of identical twins. The origin of this receptor is a man in his late teens or twenties in good health. The sequencing input was naive T cells sorted from blood. This rearrangement joins TRBV20-1 to TRBJ1-1; TRBD1 might be the D (6 bases). The CDR3 loop is CSARDGQRNTEAFF. CDR3 nucleotides: TGCAGTGCTAGAGACGGACAGCGGAACACTGAAGCTTTCTTT.